The next 4 T cell receptor beta chains were all read from a single sample in a study of blood T cells in healthy people across ages. Together with a sample-barcoded 5' primer, a J-beta primer mix was included in a second PCR lasting about 6 to 11 cycles. TCRdb used MiXCR to reprocess the 5' RACE reads, holding one entry per CDR3 protein. The sample has approximately 800,000 distinct CDR3 sequences, approximately 35% seen once. Material: blood. The receptors come from a man aged 18 to 29 in good health.

This clonotype was observed at least ten times. V and J are TRBV7-9 and TRBJ2-5, with D maybe TRBD2 (6 bases). Per the germline V gene, CDR1 is SEHNR and CDR2 is FQNEAQ (reference sequence). Trimming stripped 1 base from V and 0 bases from J, with 9 bases between. CDR3 length equals 15 residues. For the CDR3, the DNA is TGTGCCAGCAGCTTAGGGACTAAGTACCAAGAGACCCAGTACTTC. This encodes CASSLGTKYQETQYF.

J is TRBJ2-2 and V is TRBV4-2; TRBD2 matches 8 bases. Germline CDR1 is LGHNA and CDR2 is YNFKEQ. The trim removed 4 bases at V and 5 bases at J, leaving 6 bases unmatched. This CDR3 comprises 15 residues. The CDR3 DNA sequence: TGTGCCAGCAGCCCCGGACTAGCAGGGACCGGGGAGCTGTTTTTT. Amino acid sequence: CASSPGLAGTGELFF.

In the case of this clonotype: It may be a read error: a sequence one base away is much more abundant. V usage is TRBV12-3 or TRBV12-4 and J usage is TRBJ1-2, with TRBD1 matching over 7 bases. J was trimmed by 6 bases and V by 5 bases; bases with no gene match: 18. This CDR3 contains 17 residues. This chain's CDR3 is CASSPGGNRGGGDGYTF. Here the CDR3 DNA reads TGTGCCAGCAGTCCGGGGGGAAACAGGGGAGGAGGCGATGGCTACACCTTC.

The chain is built from TRBV28 and TRBJ2-3; D gene ambiguous. The CDR3 contains 15 residues. The germline gives CDR1 MDHEN, CDR2 SYDVKM. Trimming shortened V by 2 bases and J by 2 bases, and 11 bases separated the two germline ends. This chain's CDR3 is CASSLGQHVTDTQYF. Written as DNA, the CDR3 is TGTGCCAGCAGTTTAGGTCAGCATGTCACAGATACGCAGTATTTT.